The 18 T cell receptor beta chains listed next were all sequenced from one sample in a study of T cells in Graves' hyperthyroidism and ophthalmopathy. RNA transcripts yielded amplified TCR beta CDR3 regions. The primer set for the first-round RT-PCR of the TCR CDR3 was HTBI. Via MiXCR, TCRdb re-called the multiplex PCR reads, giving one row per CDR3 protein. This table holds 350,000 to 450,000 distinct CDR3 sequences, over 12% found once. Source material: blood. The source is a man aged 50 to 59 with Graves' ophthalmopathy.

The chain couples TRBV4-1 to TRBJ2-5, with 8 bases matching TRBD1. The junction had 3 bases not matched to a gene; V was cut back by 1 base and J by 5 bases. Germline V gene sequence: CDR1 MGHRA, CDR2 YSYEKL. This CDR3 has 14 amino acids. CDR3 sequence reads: CASSQGNRGETQYF. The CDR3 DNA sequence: TGCGCCAGCAGCCAAGGGAACAGGGGGGAGACCCAGTACTTC.

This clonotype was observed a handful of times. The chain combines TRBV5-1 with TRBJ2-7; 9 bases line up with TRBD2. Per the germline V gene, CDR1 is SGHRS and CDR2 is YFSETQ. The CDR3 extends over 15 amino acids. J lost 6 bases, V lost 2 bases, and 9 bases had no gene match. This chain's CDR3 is CASSLVASGMGEQYF. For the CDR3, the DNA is TGCGCCAGCAGCTTAGTGGCTAGCGGGATGGGCGAGCAGTACTTC.

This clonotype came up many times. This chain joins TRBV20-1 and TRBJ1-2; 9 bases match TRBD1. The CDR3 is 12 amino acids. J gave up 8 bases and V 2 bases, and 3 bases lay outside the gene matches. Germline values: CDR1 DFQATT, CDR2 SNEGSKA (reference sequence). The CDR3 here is CSARMGQGGYTF. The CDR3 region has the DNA TGCAGTGCTAGAATGGGACAGGGAGGCTACACCTTC.

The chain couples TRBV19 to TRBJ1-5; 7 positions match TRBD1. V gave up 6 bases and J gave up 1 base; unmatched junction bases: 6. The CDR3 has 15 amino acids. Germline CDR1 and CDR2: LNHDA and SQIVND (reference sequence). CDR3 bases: TGTGCCAGTAGAAAGGCGGGACAGAGCAATCAGCCCCAGCATTTT. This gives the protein CASRKAGQSNQPQHF.

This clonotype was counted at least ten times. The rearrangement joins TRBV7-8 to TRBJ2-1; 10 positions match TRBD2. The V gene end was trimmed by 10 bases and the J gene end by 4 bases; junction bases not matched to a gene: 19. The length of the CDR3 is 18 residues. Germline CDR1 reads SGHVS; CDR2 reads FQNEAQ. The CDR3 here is CANMRLMNPSGSYNEQFF. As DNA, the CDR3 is TGTGCCAACATGAGGCTGATGAATCCTAGCGGGAGTTACAATGAGCAGTTCTTC. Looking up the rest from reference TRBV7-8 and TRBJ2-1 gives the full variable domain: GAGVSQSPRYKVAKRGQDVALRCDPISGHVSLFWYQQALGQGPEFLTYFQNEAQLDKSGLPSDRFFAERPEGSVSTLKIQRTQQEDSAVYLCANMRLMNPSGSYNEQFFGPGTRLTVL.

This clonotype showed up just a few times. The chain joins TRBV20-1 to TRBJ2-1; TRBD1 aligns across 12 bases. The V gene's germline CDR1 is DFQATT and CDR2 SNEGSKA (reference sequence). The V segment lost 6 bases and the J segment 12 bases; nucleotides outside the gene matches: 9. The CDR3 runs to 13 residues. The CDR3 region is CSAPGTGGAGQFF. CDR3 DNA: TGCAGTGCACCCGGGACAGGGGGCGCCGGGCAGTTCTTC.

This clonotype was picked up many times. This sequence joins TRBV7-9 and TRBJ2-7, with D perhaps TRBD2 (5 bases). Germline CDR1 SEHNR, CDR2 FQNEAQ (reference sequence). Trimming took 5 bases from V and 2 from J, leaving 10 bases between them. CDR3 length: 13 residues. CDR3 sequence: CASSVSGTYEQYF. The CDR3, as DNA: TGTGCCAGCAGCGTAAGCGGAACCTACGAGCAGTACTTC.

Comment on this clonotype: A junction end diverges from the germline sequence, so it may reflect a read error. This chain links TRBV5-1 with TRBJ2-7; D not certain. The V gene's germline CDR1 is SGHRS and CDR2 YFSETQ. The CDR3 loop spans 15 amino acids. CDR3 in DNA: TGCGCCAGCAGCTTGGAATCTGGGGTCTCCAACGAGCAGTACTTC. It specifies CASSLESGVSNEQYF.

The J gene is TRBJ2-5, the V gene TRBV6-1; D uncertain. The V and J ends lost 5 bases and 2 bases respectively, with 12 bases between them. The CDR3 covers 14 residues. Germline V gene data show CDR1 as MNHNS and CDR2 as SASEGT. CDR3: CASSPLSRQETQYF. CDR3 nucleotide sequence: TGTGCCAGCAGTCCCCTTAGTAGACAAGAGACCCAGTACTTC.

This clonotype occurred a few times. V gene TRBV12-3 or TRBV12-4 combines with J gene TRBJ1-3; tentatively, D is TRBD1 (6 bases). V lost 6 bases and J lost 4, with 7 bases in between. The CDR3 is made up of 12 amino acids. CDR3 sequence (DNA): TGTGCCAGCAGGGGGGGCGGAAACACCATATATTTT. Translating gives CASRGGGNTIYF.

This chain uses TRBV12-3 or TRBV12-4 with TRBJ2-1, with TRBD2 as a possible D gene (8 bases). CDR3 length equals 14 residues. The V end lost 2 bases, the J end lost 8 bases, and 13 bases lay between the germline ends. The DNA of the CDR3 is TGTGCCAGCAGTTTATATAGCGGGACAGATGAGCAGTTCTTC. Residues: CASSLYSGTDEQFF.

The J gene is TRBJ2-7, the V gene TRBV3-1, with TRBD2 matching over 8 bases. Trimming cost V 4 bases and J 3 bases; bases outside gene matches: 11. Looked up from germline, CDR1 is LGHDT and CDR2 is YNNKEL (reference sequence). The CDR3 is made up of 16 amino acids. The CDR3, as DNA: TGTGCCAGCAGCCCGGATCCAGGGACTAGGGGCTACGAGCAGTACTTC. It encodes CASSPDPGTRGYEQYF.

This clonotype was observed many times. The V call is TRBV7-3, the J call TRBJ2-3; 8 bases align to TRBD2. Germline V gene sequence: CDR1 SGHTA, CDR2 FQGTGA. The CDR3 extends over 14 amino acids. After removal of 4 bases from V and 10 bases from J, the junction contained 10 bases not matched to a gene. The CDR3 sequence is CASSSSTVREAQYF. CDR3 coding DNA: TGTGCCAGCAGCTCCTCTACGGTGCGGGAGGCGCAGTATTTT.

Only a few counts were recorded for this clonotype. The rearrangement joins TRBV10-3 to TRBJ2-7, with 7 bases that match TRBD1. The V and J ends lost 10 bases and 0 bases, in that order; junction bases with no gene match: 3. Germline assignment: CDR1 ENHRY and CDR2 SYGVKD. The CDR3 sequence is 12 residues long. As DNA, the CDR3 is TGTGCCACCGGGACAGCCTCCTACGAGCAGTACTTC. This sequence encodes CATGTASYEQYF.

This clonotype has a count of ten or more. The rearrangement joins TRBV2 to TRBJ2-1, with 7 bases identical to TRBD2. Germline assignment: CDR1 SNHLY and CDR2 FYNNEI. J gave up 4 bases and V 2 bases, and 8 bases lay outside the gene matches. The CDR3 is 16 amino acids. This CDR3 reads CASSEHVTSSYNEQFF. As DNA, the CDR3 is TGTGCCAGCAGTGAACATGTGACTAGCAGTTACAATGAGCAGTTCTTC.

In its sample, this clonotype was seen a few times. The CDR3 is CSAGEGYEQYF. The CDR3 DNA is TGCAGCGCGGGGGAGGGCTACGAGCAGTACTTC. The V and J genes are TRBV29-1 and TRBJ2-7; 7 bases match TRBD2. The germline V gene encodes CDR1 SQVTM and CDR2 ANQGSEA. The CDR3 loop spans 11 amino acids. Trimming cost V 7 bases and J 3 bases; bases outside gene matches: 3.

CDR3 loop: CASRTGQPNQPQHF. In DNA, the CDR3 is TGTGCCAGCAGAACGGGACAGCCGAATCAGCCCCAGCATTTT. V usage is TRBV6-1 and J usage is TRBJ1-5; TRBD1 agrees at 7 bases. V shed 6 bases, J shed 4 bases, and the junction held 6 bases outside the gene matches. Germline V CDR1 and CDR2: MNHNS, SASEGT. This CDR3 contains 14 residues.

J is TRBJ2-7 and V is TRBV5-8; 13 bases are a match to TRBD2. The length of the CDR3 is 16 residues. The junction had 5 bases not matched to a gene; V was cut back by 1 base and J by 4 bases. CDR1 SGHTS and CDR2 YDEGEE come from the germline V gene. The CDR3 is CASSLSLAGGKYEQYF. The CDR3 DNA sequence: TGTGCCAGCAGCTTGTCACTAGCGGGAGGGAAATACGAGCAGTACTTC.